These T cell receptor beta chains were read from a single sample in a study of CD8+CD57+ T cells in acquired aplastic anemia. TCRdb reprocessed the reads with MiXCR, giving one entry per CDR3 protein. The repertoire holds some 130,000 distinct CDR3 sequences, with approximately 41% as singletons. Specimen: sorted CD4+, CD8+, or CD8+CD57+ T cells (not recorded which) from PBMCs. The receptors here all came from a human donor in good health, serving as a control. Each CDR3 is given without its conserved first and last residue. Clone size appears in some rows only: once, few, many, or a class for an expanded clone.

J	size	V	CDR3
TRBJ1-6	many	TRBV12-3/TRBV12-4	ASSANRDRHSPLH
TRBJ2-7	-	TRBV6-1	ASPSGLTTHEQY
TRBJ2-7	many	TRBV20-1	SAGLAGGYEQY
TRBJ2-1	many	TRBV19	ASSPTRIAGDLGEQF
TRBJ2-1	-	TRBV29-1	SVGQLAGGSNEQF
TRBJ2-5	-	TRBV2	ASGGGRAGTQY
TRBJ2-2	many	TRBV5-1	ASSFVAGTGELF
TRBJ1-1	-	TRBV19	ASTYPGQRNTEAF
TRBJ1-1	few	TRBV6-5	ASSYGQGIPSEAF
TRBJ2-5	many	TRBV3-1	ASSHLARAAQTQY
TRBJ1-1	-	TRBV7-9	AREGMNTEAF
TRBJ1-1	many	TRBV11-2	ASSNSLGVEAF
TRBJ2-7	-	TRBV20-1	SARDGDRGNEQY
TRBJ1-5	many	TRBV20-1	SARSTSNQPQH
TRBJ1-1	-	TRBV16	ASSQRGGNTNTEAF
TRBJ2-7	-	TRBV18	ASSPRVLGGGDLPGYEQY
TRBJ1-2	-	TRBV19	ASSIEGNYGYT
TRBJ2-3	many	TRBV5-1	ASRPSGPQDTQY
TRBJ1-3	many	TRBV25-1	ASSDIEGTGNTIY
TRBJ2-7	many	TRBV5-8	ASSLGPGPTYEQY
TRBJ1-2	few	TRBV24-1	ATSGETGTGGEGYT
TRBJ2-1	-	TRBV11-2	ASSLVWDRSYNEQL
TRBJ2-5	-	TRBV2	ATLGGEQETQY
TRBJ1-2	many	TRBV12-3/TRBV12-4	ASSPHHRGGGYT
TRBJ2-7	many	TRBV4-2	ASSQELGVGGAYEQY
TRBJ2-5	many	TRBV5-5	ASSREASSGETQY
TRBJ2-3	-	TRBV7-6	ASTKTRGGTDTQY
TRBJ1-1	-	TRBV24-1	ATGDFGTGATEAF
TRBJ1-5	many	TRBV2	ASRVTSDQPQH
TRBJ2-1	-	TRBV19	ASSEGGPSYNEQF
TRBJ2-7	-	TRBV10-3	AIMSGYEQY
TRBJ2-3	many	TRBV28	ASSGGTGTDTQY
TRBJ1-5	many	TRBV24-1	ATSEGGQGALQPQH